The 14 T cell receptor beta chains listed next were all sequenced from one sample in a study of regulatory T cells in long-lasting Graves disease. Arm-PCR of CDR3 regions and iRepertoire HTBI primers were used to build TCR beta libraries. One entry per CDR3 protein, called by TCRdb with MiXCR from the multiplex PCR reads. The data contain about 420,000 distinct CDR3 sequences, about a sixth of them singletons. Time point defined: newly diagnosed GD, antithyroid drugs for less than 3 months. Extracted PBMC RNA gave rise to the TCR library. In addition, the sample was reused for a study of T cells in Graves' hyperthyroidism and ophthalmopathy.

The material sequenced was peripheral blood mononuclear cells (PBMCs), taken at new diagnosis, from a patient treated with antithyroid drugs. The origin of the receptors is a woman between 18 and 30 years old with Graves disease.

The genes are TRBV20-1 and TRBJ2-1; D possibly corresponds to TRBD1 (5 bases). Germline CDR1 is DFQATT and CDR2 is SNEGSKA (reference sequence). The CDR3 is 11 residues long. With 7 bases removed from V and 10 bases from J, the gap between germline ends came to 14 bases. CDR3 sequence (DNA): TGCAGTGTTGGGGCAGTCTACGAGCAGTTCTTC. It codes for CSVGAVYEQFF.

J is TRBJ2-7 and V is TRBV30, with D unresolved. Germline V gene lookup returns CDR1 GTSNPN and CDR2 SVGIG (reference sequence). V was pared by 5 bases and J by 0 bases, with 8 bases between. This CDR3 region has 12 residues. The CDR3 nucleotides read TGTGCCTGGGGAATGAGCTCCTACGAGCAGTACTTC. This sequence encodes CAWGMSSYEQYF. Looking up the rest from reference TRBV30 and TRBJ2-7 gives the full variable domain: SQTIHQWPATLVQPVGSPLSLECTVEGTSNPNLYWYRQAAGRGLQLLFYSVGIGQISSEVPQNLSASRPQDRQFILSSKKLLLSDSGFYLCAWGMSSYEQYFGPGTRLTVT.

This clonotype was recorded many times. The chain joins TRBV3-1 to TRBJ1-5; D is perhaps TRBD1 (5 bases). This CDR3 is 15 amino acids long. Germline loops: CDR1 LGHDT, CDR2 YNNKEL (reference sequence). V was cut by 1 base and J by 1 base, with 8 bases left in between. CDR3: CASSQGGGSNQPQHF. DNA for the CDR3: TGTGCCAGCAGCCAAGGGGGGGGGAGCAATCAGCCCCAGCATTTT.

This clonotype came up a few times. This chain uses TRBV29-1 with TRBJ1-1; D not certain. The CDR3 consists of 13 residues. The germline V gene encodes CDR1 SQVTM and CDR2 ANQGSEA. CDR3: CRVSNRPNTEAFF. The CDR3 nucleotides read TGCAGAGTCTCCAATCGCCCGAACACTGAAGCTTTCTTT.

The chain joins TRBV6-1 to TRBJ1-6; a possible D gene is TRBD1 (6 bases). V was shortened by 7 bases and J by 7 bases, with 11 bases between the two germline ends. Per germline, CDR1 MNHNS and CDR2 SASEGT. This CDR3 is built from 13 residues. In DNA, the CDR3 is TGTGCCAGCAATCCAGGGGACAATTCACCCCTCCACTTT. Translating gives CASNPGDNSPLHF.

A remark on this clonotype: Being one base from a much bigger clone, this may be a read error. The CDR3 protein is CSAREMGETQCF. The CDR3 DNA reads as TGCAGTGCTAGGGAGATGGGGGAGACCCAGTGCTTC. The gene calls are TRBV20-1 and TRBJ2-5; D may match TRBD1 or TRBD2 (5 bases each). The CDR3 runs 12 residues. CDR1 is DFQATT and CDR2 is SNEGSKA in the germline V gene (reference sequence).

The rearrangement joins TRBV12-3 or TRBV12-4 to TRBJ1-3; D remains ambiguous. Trimming stripped 5 bases from V and 0 bases from J, with 5 bases between. The CDR3 loop spans 13 amino acids. This CDR3 is CASSINSGNTIYF. CDR3 sequence (DNA): TGTGCCAGCAGTATCAACTCTGGAAACACCATATATTTT.

With respect to this clonotype: This likely stems from a read error, as it lies one base from a far larger clone. The gene calls are TRBV3-1 and TRBJ2-1; weak D call: TRBD2 (6 bases). Germline V gene sequence: CDR1 LGHDT, CDR2 YNNKEL (reference sequence). The CDR3 length is 14 residues. Trimming pared 6 bases from V and 10 bases from J, leaving 19 bases between. The CDR3: CASSIGQRGDEQFF. CDR3 DNA: TGTGCCAGCAGTATCGGTCAGCGCGGGGACGAGCAGTTCTTC.

The chain combines TRBV2 with TRBJ1-6, with D maybe TRBD1 (5 bases). CDR1 is SNHLY, CDR2 FYNNEI, per germline. CDR3 length equals 14 residues. Between the trimmed V and J ends, which lost 6 bases and 3 bases, there was a span of 9 bases. The CDR3 bases are TGTGCCAGCAGACCCAGGGTCTATAATTCACCCCTCCACTTT. Amino acid sequence: CASRPRVYNSPLHF.

The chain carries TRBV12-3 or TRBV12-4 and TRBJ2-3, with 11 bases fitting TRBD2. The CDR3 is made up of 15 amino acids. V shed 11 bases and J 5 bases; nucleotides not matched to a gene: 12. As DNA, the CDR3 is TGTGCCGGGGGATTAGCGGGAGGGCCGGGAGATACGCAGTATTTT. Its translation: CAGGLAGGPGDTQYF.

Concerning this clonotype itself: A single base separates this from a much larger clone, so it may be a read error. This chain connects TRBV2 to TRBJ2-3; 11 nucleotides align to TRBD2. The DNA end is more similar to TRBJ2-1, so the J call may be wrong. CDR3 length: 14 residues. Germline V gives CDR1 SNHLY, CDR2 FYNNEI. The CDR3 DNA is TGTGCCAGCAGACTAGCGGGAGAGCGGTTCGAGCAGTTCTTC. Protein product: CASRLAGERFEQFF.

This clonotype was detected only once. V gene TRBV27 combines with J gene TRBJ2-5; D call uncertain. The CDR3 loop spans 14 amino acids. V was trimmed by 0 bases and J by 2 bases, leaving 7 bases between them. Germline assignment: CDR1 MNHEY and CDR2 SMNVEV (reference sequence). Written as DNA, the CDR3 is TGTGCCAGCAGTTTATCGGACGGTCAAGAGACCCAGTACTTC. Protein product: CASSLSDGQETQYF.

This clonotype was detected many times. V gene TRBV30 combines with J gene TRBJ1-2, with 7 bases aligning to TRBD1. There are 14 residues in the CDR3. Germline lookup yields CDR1 GTSNPN and CDR2 SVGIG (reference sequence). With 4 bases clipped from V and 8 bases from J, the junction kept 13 bases outside the gene matches. The chain's CDR3 is CAWIGGTTGQGYTF. In DNA, the CDR3 is TGTGCCTGGATTGGGGGAACGACAGGGCAAGGCTACACCTTC.

Note on this clonotype: Its ends do not fully match the called genes, so a read error is possible. The chain has TRBV5-1 and TRBJ2-7; D possibly corresponds to TRBD2 (6 bases). CDR1 is SGHRS and CDR2 is YFSETQ in the germline V gene. This CDR3 has 15 amino acids. The CDR3 DNA sequence: TGTGCCAGCAGCTTGGTCGCGGGAACACCCTACGAGCAGTACTTC. Amino acid sequence: CASSLVAGTPYEQYF.